This T cell receptor (beta chain) was captured in a study of CD8+CD57+ T cells in acquired aplastic anemia. Study background: The study obtained an average of 3.2 ug of DNA from sorted CD4+ and CD8+ cells.

Regarding this clonotype: The antigen is unknown.

Genomic DNA was employed as the template in profiling TCR beta VDJ and CDR3. MiXCR, applied by TCRdb to the reads, yields one record per CDR3 protein. The repertoire has 150,000 to 160,000 distinct CDR3 sequences, just over 50% of them found once; the top ten carry approximately 12%. Findings of the study overall: In CD8+ cells, Simpson's diversity showed no significant difference between patients and controls.

Germline V gene lookup returns CDR1 SNHLY and CDR2 FYNNEI. The CDR3 spans 14 residues. J lost 7 bases, V lost 7 bases, and 7 bases had no gene match. For sequencing, patients were chosen who had shown expansion of CD8+CD57+ cells by flow cytometry. Severe acquired aplastic anemia was the diagnosis recorded for all patients. The gene calls are TRBV2 and TRBJ1-6, with 7 bases fitting TRBD1. The receptor comes from a human donor with aplastic anemia. Sample: sorted CD4+, CD8+, or CD8+CD57+ T cells (not recorded which) from PBMCs. CDR3 nucleotide sequence: TGTGCCAGCATCCCAGAGACAGGGAATTCACCCCTCCACTTT. Protein: CASIPETGNSPLHF. Full variable domain (remainder filled in from reference TRBV2 and TRBJ1-6): EPEVTQTPSHQVTQMGQEVILRCVPISNHLYFYWYRQILGQKVEFLVSFYNNEISEKSEIFDDQFSVERPDGSNFTLKIRSTKLEDSAMYFCASIPETGNSPLHFGNGTRLTVT.